Described below is a single TCR beta chain sequence and its context. Clones were sequenced by immunoSEQ multiplex PCR, and TCRdb holds only the in-frame ones, with some missing. The data show a few hundred thousand clones, approximately 88% seen once. Adults between roughly 18 and 95 years of age took part from more than 20 US areas. The study assigned cohorts using participant-reported clinical history. Those designated as exposed participants met a COVID-19 case within 2 weeks before study entry. This specimen belongs to a study of blood T cell repertoires in COVID-19. Study summary: Acute-phase and convalescent COVID-19 samples originated in the United States, Italy and Spain.

The V gene end was trimmed by 2 bases and the J gene end by 3 bases; junction bases not matched to a gene: 10. CDR3 size: 16 residues. Germline lookup yields CDR1 GTSNPN and CDR2 SVGIG (reference sequence). Sequencing used PBMCs or T cells enriched from blood (not recorded which). The V gene is TRBV30, the J gene TRBJ2-3; 8 bases agree with TRBD1. This clonotype was obtained from a woman between 35 and 50 years old who had been exposed to COVID-19. The CDR3 nucleotides read TGTGCCTGGAGTCCCTTGGACAGGGAAGGGACAGATACGCAGTATTTT. It translates to CAWSPLDREGTDTQYF.